These 17 T cell receptor beta chains originate from one sample sequenced in a study of T cell clusters in autoimmune cytopenias. One tube held mixed TRB-A and TRB-B primer pools for touch-down PCR. TCRdb re-called the multiplex PCR reads and catalogs CDR3 proteins one per entry, DNA excluded. The table lists about 12,000 distinct CDR3 sequences. Roughly 40,000 genome equivalents of blood DNA were amplified for TRB. These same records also appear under a second study, on T cell repertoires in aging, cancer and after chemotherapy.

Sequenced: peripheral blood. These receptor sequences come from a human donor in good health.

This clonotype is labeled medium-sized based on frequency. V usage is TRBV12-3 or TRBV12-4 and J usage is TRBJ1-3. This CDR3 has 13 residues. CDR3 amino acids: CASREAVGNTIYF.

The gene calls are TRBV6-2 or TRBV6-3 and TRBJ1-1; TCRdb designates TRBD1, a call that cannot be tested without DNA. The germline gives CDR1 MNHEY, CDR2 SVGEGT. The CDR3 runs to 14 residues. The CDR3 here is CASSYIQGADEAFF.

V and J are TRBV6-5 and TRBJ2-5. This CDR3 is 14 amino acids long. Germline values: CDR1 MNHEY, CDR2 SVGAGI. CDR3: CASSPILGMGTQYF.

By frequency, this clonotype registers medium-sized. The chain combines TRBV7-3 with TRBJ1-2; the D gene TCRdb calls, TRBD1, cannot be checked with no DNA. CDR3 length: 13 amino acids. Germline loops: CDR1 SGHTA, CDR2 FQGTGA. CDR3 in amino acids: CASSVGQGRGYTF.

The chain's CDR3 is CASSTLFEGGGRNEQFF. The J gene is TRBJ2-1, the V gene TRBV7-9; lacking DNA, the TRBD2 call made by TCRdb goes unchecked. The CDR3 consists of 17 residues. CDR1 is SEHNR, CDR2 FQNEAQ, per germline (reference sequence).

Measured by frequency, this clonotype is medium-sized (0.01 to 0.1%). V usage is TRBV7-9 and J usage is TRBJ1-2; the TCRdb D gene call, TRBD1, has no DNA to confirm it. Germline lookup yields CDR1 SEHNR and CDR2 FQNEAQ (reference sequence). There are 15 residues in the CDR3. The CDR3 region is CASSLGTGVNYGYTF. The whole variable domain, remainder taken from reference TRBV7-9 and TRBJ1-2, is DTGVSQNPRHKITKRGQNVTFRCDPISEHNRLYWYRQTLGQGPEFLTYFQNEAQLEKSRLLSDRFSAERPKGSFSTLEIQRTEQGDSAMYLCASSLGTGVNYGYTFGSGTRLTVV.

The chain links TRBV7-9 to TRBJ2-1. This CDR3 contains 15 residues. Germline V gene lookup returns CDR1 SEHNR and CDR2 FQNEAQ (reference sequence). The CDR3 is CASSLSGATYNEQFF.

The chain employs TRBV7-9 and TRBJ1-6; checking the TCRdb D call of TRBD1 is not possible without DNA. The CDR3 has 16 amino acids. CDR1 and CDR2 (germline): SEHNR, FQNEAQ (reference sequence). CDR3 protein: CASSWGASSYNSPLHF.

This chain links TRBV19 with TRBJ2-2; TCRdb's assignment of TRBD2 cannot be checked, as there is no DNA. This CDR3 has 15 amino acids. Germline V lookup: CDR1 LNHDA, CDR2 SQIVND (reference sequence). This chain's CDR3 is CASSIRRRGSRELFF.

This chain connects TRBV6-1 to TRBJ2-1. The germline V gene has CDR1 MNHNS and CDR2 SASEGT. The CDR3 extends over 12 amino acids. The CDR3 protein is CASRFTKNEQFF.

This clonotype ranks as medium-sized in terms of frequency. The CDR3 spells CASSYASANRGYEQYF. The chain combines TRBV6-5 with TRBJ2-7; TCRdb outputs TRBD1, but without DNA this stays unchecked. The CDR3 is 16 amino acids. From germline, CDR1 is MNHEY and CDR2 SVGAGI.

This clonotype is called medium-sized based on its frequency. The chain joins TRBV15 to TRBJ2-7; TCRdb names TRBD1, which stays unverified in the absence of DNA. This CDR3 region has 16 residues. CDR1 is LNHNV and CDR2 is YYDKDF in the germline V gene (reference sequence). The CDR3 sequence: CATSTTGGQGLYEQYF.

The rearrangement joins TRBV5-1 to TRBJ2-7; TCRdb selects TRBD1, and the lack of DNA leaves this call unchecked. The CDR3 contains 14 residues. Germline V lookup: CDR1 SGHRS, CDR2 YFSETQ. The CDR3 reads CASSLGDGTYEQYF.

The chain employs TRBV6-2 or TRBV6-3 and TRBJ2-1; TCRdb proposes TRBD1, but this gene call is untestable without DNA. The CDR3 runs 16 residues. Germline lookup yields CDR1 MNHEY and CDR2 SVGEGT. The CDR3 region is CASSPQTGYEVHEQFF.

According to its frequency, this clonotype is medium-sized. The J gene is TRBJ1-2, the V gene TRBV19; with no DNA, the TCRdb D assignment of TRBD1 cannot be verified. CDR3 size: 15 residues. Germline CDR1 reads LNHDA; CDR2 reads SQIVND (reference sequence). CDR3 loop: CASSIQAGANYGYTF.

This clonotype is medium-sized by frequency. V and J are TRBV12-3 or TRBV12-4 and TRBJ1-3; no DNA is available, so the TRBD1 call from TCRdb remains unchecked. The CDR3 is made up of 16 amino acids. CDR3 amino acids: CASSPGTLVSGNTIYF.

Here the CDR3 reads CASSSRQAYNSPLHF. The rearrangement links TRBV7-2 to TRBJ1-6; lacking DNA, the TRBD1 call made by TCRdb goes unchecked. The CDR3 totals 15 residues. Germline V gives CDR1 SGHTA, CDR2 FQGNSA.